This T cell receptor (beta chain) derives from a study of shared clonotypes between healthy human individuals. Study-level information: Donor ages ranged 18 to 49 years: a couple of women, a few men. Per-donor plates numbered three CD4 naive, three CD4 memory, two CD8 naive and one CD8 memory. The study's findings and limits: Sorted-subset sequencing, rarefaction showed, was incomplete despite large depth. Investigators expected sequencing depth to affect clonotype sharing among donors.

CDR1 is SNHLY and CDR2 is FYNNEI in the germline V gene. This CDR3 is built from 13 residues. With 7 bases removed from V and 0 bases from J, the gap between germline ends came to 10 bases. For this clone: Its specificity is not known.

Produced via immunoSEQ multiplex PCR; TCRdb's table is partial and in-frame only. The table shows 2 million to 2.5 million clones, with almost 96% occurring only once. The source material was naive CD4+ T cells sorted from blood. The subset is: CD45RA+ positively selected. The receptor was isolated from a man aged 18-30 years in good health. The chain carries TRBV2 and TRBJ2-7, with D possibly being TRBD2 (5 bases). CDR3 coding DNA: TGTGCCAGCAACATGGACTTCTCCTACGAGCAGTACTTC. Protein product: CASNMDFSYEQYF.